The entry below gives a single T cell receptor beta chain sequence along with its context. Its specificity is not known. One entry per CDR3 protein results from TCRdb running MiXCR on the 5' RACE reads. Here the sample spans around 680,000 distinct CDR3 sequences, around 8.6% being singletons. This sample is drawn from a study of identical twins. Regarding the study as a whole: The study drew conclusions from cross-sectional statistical analysis, not from following the same donors. Out-of-frame beta sequences exhibited a weaker degree of excess twin sharing. Modelling approaches yielded underestimates of out-of-frame TCR alpha sharing between monozygotic twins.

This CDR3 spans 14 amino acids. The V segment lost 3 bases and the J segment 4 bases; nucleotides outside the gene matches: 4. The V gene's germline CDR1 is MDHEN and CDR2 SYDVKM. These same records also appear under a second study, on yellow fever vaccine responses in identical twins.

Source material: PBMCs. This TCR derives from a woman between 18 and 29 years old in good health. The chain has TRBV28 and TRBJ2-5; 8 bases agree with TRBD1. The CDR3 sequence: CASSFAGGLETQYF. The CDR3 DNA reads as TGTGCCAGCAGTTTCGCAGGGGGCTTAGAGACCCAGTACTTC.